Listed here are 29 T cell receptor beta chains from one sample, sequenced in a study of graft-versus-host responses after intestinal transplantation. No antigen has been identified for these receptors. Repertoires were generated with immunoSEQ multiplex PCR, while TCRdb's copy carries only in-frame clones and drops some. This table holds some 140,000 clones, roughly 92% found once. The sequencing here drew on unstimulated CD4+ T cells sorted from spleen or lymph node cells, taken before intestinal transplant. All receptors come from a human donor who received an intestinal transplant.

The chain carries TRBV5-1 and TRBJ2-5; tentatively, D is TRBD2 (7 bases). V dropped 7 bases and J dropped 1 base, with 14 bases sitting between them. The CDR3 runs to 14 residues. Per the germline V gene, CDR1 is SGHRS and CDR2 is YFSETQ. The CDR3 region is CASARGGSQETQYF. The DNA for the CDR3 is TGCGCCAGCGCGAGGGGGGGATCCCAAGAGACCCAGTACTTC.

The genes are TRBV5-4 and TRBJ2-2; D is undetermined. Trimming left V 4 bases short and J 3 bases short, with 10 bases between. The CDR3 covers 14 residues. The V gene's germline CDR1 is SGHNT and CDR2 YYREEE (reference sequence). The CDR3 nucleotides are TGTGCCAGCAGCCGAGGTGGGCACACCGGGGAGCTGTTTTTT. Protein sequence: CASSRGGHTGELFF.

This clone was counted once. The genes are TRBV5-1 and TRBJ1-1; no clear D gene. In germline, CDR1 is SGHRS, CDR2 YFSETQ. Trimming took off 0 bases at V and 3 bases at J, with 12 bases between the two ends. The CDR3 runs to 15 residues. CDR3 sequence (DNA): TGCGCCAGCAGCTTGGAGGTGGGAGGGTACACTGAAGCTTTCTTT. It is translated as CASSLEVGGYTEAFF.

V is TRBV5-1 and J is TRBJ1-1; no clear D gene. Trimming took 0 bases from V and 0 from J, leaving 15 bases between them. Germline V gene lookup returns CDR1 SGHRS and CDR2 YFSETQ. The length of the CDR3 is 17 residues. CDR3 DNA: TGCGCCAGCAGCTTGGCCAAACAGCCATTCATGAACACTGAAGCTTTCTTT. Translating gives CASSLAKQPFMNTEAFF.

The chain joins TRBV5-5 to TRBJ1-2; D is perhaps TRBD1 (5 bases). V shed 1 base and J shed 2 bases, with 18 bases lying between them. This CDR3 has 17 amino acids. Germline values: CDR1 SGHKS, CDR2 YYEKEE (reference sequence). CDR3 bases: TGTGCCAGCAGCTTGTCGGGCACCCTGCGGGGGAACTATGGCTACACCTTC. Protein sequence: CASSLSGTLRGNYGYTF.

The J gene is TRBJ2-5, the V gene TRBV14; no firm D call. In germline, CDR1 is SGHDN, CDR2 FVKESK. The CDR3 has 14 residues. V was cut by 4 bases and J by 5 bases, with 14 bases left in between. The CDR3 DNA reads TGTGCCAGCAGCCGAAAGGCCCTCCGGGAGACCCAGTACTTC. Its translation: CASSRKALRETQYF.

This chain links TRBV19 with TRBJ2-7; 12 bases map to TRBD2. CDR3 length: 17 amino acids. Unmatched junction bases numbered 6, after V lost 3 bases and J lost 0 bases. CDR1 LNHDA and CDR2 SQIVND come from the germline V gene (reference sequence). The CDR3 loop is CASSIGRLAGDSYEQYF. CDR3 DNA sequence: TGTGCCAGTAGTATTGGGCGACTAGCGGGGGACTCCTACGAGCAGTACTTC. The full variable domain, in which reference TRBV19 and TRBJ2-7 provide the parts outside the CDR3, is DGGITQSPKYLFRKEGQNVTLSCEQNLNHDAMYWYRQDPGQGLRLIYYSQIVNDFQKGDIAEGYSVSREKKESFPLTVTSAQKNPTAFYLCASSIGRLAGDSYEQYFGPGTRLTVT.

V and J are TRBV14 and TRBJ1-6; D is unclear. The CDR3 spans 15 residues. Germline V gene data show CDR1 as SGHDN and CDR2 as FVKESK. Trimming removed 6 bases from V and 4 bases from J, with 13 bases in between. CDR3 amino acids: CASRRTGSYNSPLHF. For the CDR3, the DNA is TGTGCCAGCAGAAGGACGGGGAGTTATAATTCACCCCTCCACTTT. Combining the CDR3 with reference TRBV14 and TRBJ1-6 gives the whole variable domain EAGVTQFPSHSVIEKGQTVTLRCDPISGHDNLYWYRRVMGKEIKFLLHFVKESKQDESGMPNNRFLAERTGGTYSTLKVQPAELEDSGVYFCASRRTGSYNSPLHFGNGTRLTVT.

The chain is built from TRBV15 and TRBJ2-1; weak D call: TRBD2 (5 bases). V lost 5 bases, J lost 10 bases, and 12 bases lay in between. The CDR3 is 12 residues long. CDR1 is LNHNV, CDR2 YYDKDF, per germline (reference sequence). The CDR3 here is CATSRLAGEQFF. In DNA, the CDR3 is TGTGCCACCAGCCGCCTAGCTGGGGAGCAGTTCTTC.

This chain uses TRBV7-2 with TRBJ1-5; TRBD1 matches at 7 bases. This CDR3 has 13 residues. Trimming took 0 bases from V and 7 from J; bases not matched to a gene: 0. Germline V CDR1 and CDR2: SGHTA, FQGNSA. The CDR3 DNA follows: TGTGCCAGCAGCTTAGCGGACAGGCAGCCCCAGCATTTT. Residues: CASSLADRQPQHF.

The table lists this clone with a count of one. The V gene is TRBV23-1, the J gene TRBJ2-7; D is unresolved. TRBV23-1 is an open reading frame, and its role is uncertain. Trimming cost V 6 bases and J 3 bases, with 6 bases left between them. The CDR3 consists of 11 residues. The CDR3 nucleotides are TGCGCCAGCAGGGTGGGCTACGAGCAGTACTTC. The encoded protein is CASRVGYEQYF.

Remarks on this clone: The junction differs from germline at one of its ends, possibly a read error. The V call is TRBV5-4, the J call TRBJ2-7, with 8 bases matching TRBD1. CDR3 length: 12 residues. Germline V gene lookup returns CDR1 SGHNT and CDR2 YYREEE (reference sequence). The CDR3, as DNA: TGTGCCAGCAGCGCGGACAGGGTAATTCCGAACTTC. It is translated as CASSADRVIPNF.

The V and J genes are TRBV4-1 and TRBJ2-2; TRBD1 or TRBD2 may be the D gene (5 bases each). This CDR3 comprises 15 residues. V lost 1 base to trimming and J lost 7 bases, with 13 bases between them. Germline V CDR1 and CDR2: MGHRA, YSYEKL. The DNA for the CDR3 is TGCGCCAGCAGCCAAGCCGGGACCGAAGGCGGGGAGCTGTTTTTT. Its translation: CASSQAGTEGGELFF.

This clone occurred a few times. This chain uses TRBV6-6 with TRBJ1-6, with 7 nucleotides matching TRBD1. This CDR3 has 14 residues. The V and J ends lost 5 bases and 7 bases, in that order; junction bases with no gene match: 5. Germline CDR1 reads MNHNY; CDR2 reads SVGAGI (reference sequence). The CDR3 spells CASSRQGRNSPLHF. CDR3 bases: TGTGCCAGCAGTCGACAGGGACGGAATTCACCCCTCCACTTT.

The chain employs TRBV2 and TRBJ1-1, with D perhaps TRBD1 (5 bases). V lost 0 bases, J lost 6 bases, and 14 bases lay in between. The CDR3 covers 15 residues. Per germline, CDR1 SNHLY and CDR2 FYNNEI. Written as DNA, the CDR3 is TGTGCCAGCAGTGAAGCGCTCCATACGGGGGCTGAAGCTTTCTTT. As protein: CASSEALHTGAEAFF.

The chain uses TRBV6-1 and TRBJ1-1; 9 bases match TRBD1. Germline V gives CDR1 MNHNS, CDR2 SASEGT. CDR3 size: 14 residues. V trimming: 5 bases; J trimming: 2 bases; junction bases outside the gene matches: 3. CDR3 residues: CASSRQGENTEAFF. The CDR3, as DNA: TGTGCCAGCAGTAGACAGGGGGAAAACACTGAAGCTTTCTTT.

This clone was counted a single time. This rearrangement joins TRBV5-1 to TRBJ2-7; 10 nucleotides agree with TRBD1. Per the germline V gene, CDR1 is SGHRS and CDR2 is YFSETQ. The CDR3 has 15 residues. V dropped 0 bases and J dropped 5; count of bases not matched to a gene: 5. In DNA form, the CDR3 reads TGCGCCAGCAGCTTGGCCCTAGGGACAGGGGACGAGCAGTACTTC. Amino acids: CASSLALGTGDEQYF.

The chain couples TRBV11-2 to TRBJ1-1; 9 bases map to TRBD1. Germline values: CDR1 SGHAT, CDR2 FQNNGV. This CDR3 is 18 amino acids long. V lost 5 bases to trimming and J lost 11 bases; unmatched junction nucleotides: 24. The CDR3 protein is CASSAFQSSTGTGIRAFF. In nucleotides, the CDR3 is TGTGCCAGCAGCGCATTCCAATCCTCCACCGGGACAGGGATTAGGGCTTTCTTT.

This sequence joins TRBV6-6 and TRBJ1-2, with D possibly being TRBD1 (5 bases). CDR1 and CDR2 from the germline V gene are MNHNY and SVGAGI (reference sequence). The CDR3 runs to 14 residues. Trimming shortened V by 6 bases and J by 4 bases, and 15 bases separated the two germline ends. CDR3 loop: CASRNAGIGYGYTF. The CDR3 bases are TGTGCCAGCAGAAACGCAGGGATAGGCTATGGCTACACCTTC.

V and J are TRBV4-1 and TRBJ2-5, with D tentatively TRBD2 (7 bases). V was cut by 0 bases and J by 4 bases, with 15 bases left in between. The CDR3 spans 16 residues. Germline V CDR1 and CDR2: MGHRA, YSYEKL. The CDR3 here is CASSQDAGGGGETQYF. DNA of the CDR3: TGCGCCAGCAGCCAAGATGCCGGGGGCGGGGGAGAGACCCAGTACTTC.

On this clone itself: Other DNA sequences in this sample translate to the same CDR3. The genes are TRBV5-1 and TRBJ2-3; D remains unclear. The CDR3 consists of 13 residues. V gave up 0 bases and J gave up 2 bases, with 4 bases separating them. Germline assignment: CDR1 SGHRS and CDR2 YFSETQ. Here the CDR3 DNA reads TGCGCCAGCAGCTTGGTCCCCACAGATACGCAGTATTTT. Amino acids: CASSLVPTDTQYF.

The genes are TRBV6-4 and TRBJ2-5; a possible D gene is TRBD1 (6 bases). TRBJ2-7 explains the end of the DNA better; the J call may be wrong. CDR1 is MRHNA and CDR2 is SNTAGT in the germline V gene. The CDR3 covers 16 residues. The CDR3 is CASSEQRLQGFLEQYF. The CDR3 nucleotides read TGTGCCAGCAGTGAGCAGAGGTTACAGGGTTTCCTCGAGCAGTACTTC.

This chain joins TRBV29-1 and TRBJ2-2, with unresolved D. CDR3 size: 13 residues. Germline-derived CDR1 and CDR2 are SQVTM and ANQGSEA. V was cut by 4 bases and J by 5 bases, with 11 bases left in between. In DNA, the CDR3 is TGCAGCGTTGCAATATATGTTACCGGGGAGCTGTTTTTT. Its translation is CSVAIYVTGELFF.

The chain joins TRBV7-3 to TRBJ1-1; D is unresolved. The CDR3 loop spans 15 amino acids. Germline CDR1 SGHTA, CDR2 FQGTGA. Trimming removed 0 bases at V and 3 bases at J, with 11 bases between. CDR3 loop: CASSLTGDWDTEAFF. CDR3 coding DNA: TGTGCCAGCAGCTTAACTGGTGACTGGGACACTGAAGCTTTCTTT.

Here the CDR3 reads CASGEGSYTF. The CDR3 DNA reads as TGTGCTAGTGGTGAGGGGAGCTACACCTTC. The chain joins TRBV12-5 to TRBJ1-2, with TRBD1 as a possible D gene (5 bases). CDR3 length: 10 residues. V was pared by 5 bases and J by 9 bases, with 7 bases between. The germline CDR1 and CDR2 sequences are LGHNT and FRNRAP.

V usage is TRBV9 and J usage is TRBJ2-1; D is uncertain. Germline-derived CDR1 and CDR2 are SGDLS and YYNGEE. Deletions cut 2 bases from V and 6 bases from J, with 15 bases between. This CDR3 is built from 15 residues. CDR3 residues: CASSVGYSILNEQFF. In nucleotides, the CDR3 is TGTGCCAGCAGCGTTGGGTACTCGATCCTCAATGAGCAGTTCTTC.

The chain recombines TRBV15 with TRBJ2-4, with no clear D. V was shortened by 0 bases and J by 1 base, with 13 bases between the two germline ends. The germline V gene encodes CDR1 LNHNV and CDR2 YYDKDF (reference sequence). The CDR3 is 17 amino acids. CDR3 in DNA: TGTGCCACCAGCAGAGATTACCAGGTCAGGGCCAAAAACATTCAGTACTTC. This codes for CATSRDYQVRAKNIQYF.

This clone was seen only a few times. The rearrangement joins TRBV30 to TRBJ1-1, with unresolved D. The germline V gene has CDR1 GTSNPN and CDR2 SVGIG (reference sequence). Trimming removed 4 bases from V and 4 bases from J, with 19 bases in between. The CDR3 loop spans 15 amino acids. The CDR3 coding sequence is TGTGCCTGGACTGCCGGAAGGCTTCGGGGCACTGAAGCTTTCTTT. The encoded protein is CAWTAGRLRGTEAFF.

The V gene is TRBV10-2, the J gene TRBJ1-2, with a possible D match to TRBD1 (6 bases). The CDR3 extends over 13 amino acids. Between the trimmed V and J ends, which lost 2 bases and 4 bases, there was a span of 8 bases. The germline gives CDR1 WSHSY, CDR2 SAAADI. This chain's CDR3 is CASSEIQGYGYTF. In DNA form, the CDR3 reads TGCGCCAGCAGTGAGATACAGGGCTATGGCTACACCTTC.